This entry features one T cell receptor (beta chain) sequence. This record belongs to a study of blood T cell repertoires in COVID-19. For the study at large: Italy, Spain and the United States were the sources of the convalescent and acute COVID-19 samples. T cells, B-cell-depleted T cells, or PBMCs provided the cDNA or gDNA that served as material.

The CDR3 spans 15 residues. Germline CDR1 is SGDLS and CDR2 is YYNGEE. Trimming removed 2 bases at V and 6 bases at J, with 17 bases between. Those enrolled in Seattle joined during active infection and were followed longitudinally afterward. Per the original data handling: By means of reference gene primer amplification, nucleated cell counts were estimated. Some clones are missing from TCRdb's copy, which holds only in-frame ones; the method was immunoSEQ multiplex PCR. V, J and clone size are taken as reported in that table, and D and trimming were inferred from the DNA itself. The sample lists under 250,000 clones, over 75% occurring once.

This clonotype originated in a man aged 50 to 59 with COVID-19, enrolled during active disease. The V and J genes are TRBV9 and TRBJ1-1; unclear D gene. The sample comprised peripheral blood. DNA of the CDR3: TGTGCCAGCAGCGTGAGTCAGAGCGGGGAATCTGAAGCTTTCTTT. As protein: CASSVSQSGESEAFF.